The clone carrying this T cell receptor beta chain was detected a few times. Sequencing used cDNA as its template, made by extracting RNA and reverse transcribing it. Generated by immunoSEQ multiplex PCR, the TCRdb table keeps only in-frame clones and is missing some. Of 150,000 to 200,000 clones in the sample, just under 60% are singletons; the top ten hold roughly 15%. The CDR3 consists of 16 residues. V lost 0 bases and J lost 4; bases outside the gene matches: 5. CDR1 is SGHNT and CDR2 is YENEEA in the germline V gene. The sample comes from a study of CD8+ T cells in alopecia areata. V is TRBV11-3 and J is TRBJ2-5, with TRBD1 identical over 10 bases. Here the sequenced sample was CD4+ T cells sorted from blood, taken at week 0. This clonotype originated in a human donor with alopecia areata. The CDR3 DNA reads TGTGCCAGCAGCTTAGATAGGACAGGGGGGAGAGAGACCCAGTACTTC. It is translated as CASSLDRTGGRETQYF.